These 23 T cell receptor beta chains were all obtained from the same sample, sequenced in a study of cytomegalovirus exposure and HLA in healthy donors. Repertoires were generated with immunoSEQ multiplex PCR, while TCRdb's copy carries only in-frame clones and drops some. The sample yields around 160,000 clones, roughly 91% seen once. The sample comprised PBMCs. The receptors derive from a man aged 18 to 35 in good health and CMV-seronegative.

The V gene is TRBV11-2, the J gene TRBJ2-2; possibly TRBD2 for D (5 bases). Trimming stripped 6 bases from V and 2 bases from J, with 16 bases between. In germline, CDR1 is SGHAT, CDR2 FQNNGV. The CDR3 has 16 amino acids. The CDR3 sequence: CASSSRQASNTGELFF. Here the CDR3 DNA reads TGTGCCAGCAGTTCCCGGCAGGCTAGCAACACCGGGGAGCTGTTTTTT. The variable domain in full, completed from reference TRBV11-2 and TRBJ2-2, reads EAGVAQSPRYKIIEKRQSVAFWCNPISGHATLYWYQQILGQGPKLLIQFQNNGVVDDSQLPKDRFSAERLKGVDSTLKIQPAKLEDSAVYLCASSSRQASNTGELFFGEGSRLTVL.

This chain connects TRBV29-1 to TRBJ1-1; the match to TRBD1 covers 8 bases. Germline loops: CDR1 SQVTM, CDR2 ANQGSEA. The CDR3 consists of 16 residues. V was pared by 5 bases and J by 1 base, with 12 bases of the junction left unmatched. CDR3 in DNA: TGCAGCGTTCCCGGGACAGGCGAAAGACCGAACACTGAAGCTTTCTTT. Translated, it gives CSVPGTGERPNTEAFF.

The chain combines TRBV6-1 with TRBJ2-3, with 7 bases that match TRBD1. J was trimmed by 5 bases and V by 5 bases; bases with no gene match: 4. CDR1 is MNHNS, CDR2 SASEGT, per germline. This CDR3 has 13 amino acids. CDR3 bases: TGTGCCAGCAGTTGGGACAGTCGAGATACGCAGTATTTT. It translates to CASSWDSRDTQYF.

V is TRBV28 and J is TRBJ1-1; 7 bases line up with TRBD1. Germline values: CDR1 MDHEN, CDR2 SYDVKM. The V and J ends lost 3 bases and 5 bases, in that order; junction bases with no gene match: 9. The CDR3 extends over 15 amino acids. The CDR3 reads CASSFLEGGGTEAFF. DNA of the CDR3: TGTGCCAGCAGTTTCCTGGAAGGGGGCGGAACTGAAGCTTTCTTT.

The CDR3, as DNA: TGCAGCGTAATACCGCAGGAACTCTATGGCTACACCTTC. Translation gives CSVIPQELYGYTF. This chain uses TRBV29-1 with TRBJ1-2; D not certain. V dropped 6 bases and J dropped 4 bases, with 15 bases sitting between them. CDR3 length: 13 residues. In germline, CDR1 is SQVTM, CDR2 ANQGSEA.

V and J are TRBV5-4 and TRBJ2-7; no clear D. V was shortened by 5 bases and J by 3 bases, with 15 bases between the two germline ends. The CDR3 loop spans 14 amino acids. CDR1 is SGHNT, CDR2 YYREEE, per germline (reference sequence). Written as DNA, the CDR3 is TGTGCCAGCAGGCCGAAAGAGTCCCTCTACGAGCAGTACTTC. It specifies CASRPKESLYEQYF.

The chain recombines TRBV12-5 with TRBJ2-1; D is unresolved. The CDR3 loop spans 13 amino acids. Germline CDR1 and CDR2: LGHNT and FRNRAP. The ends were cut back, 2 bases at V and 4 bases at J, with 6 bases in the middle. This CDR3 reads CASGLPQYNEQFF. In nucleotides, the CDR3 is TGTGCTAGTGGTTTGCCCCAATACAATGAGCAGTTCTTC.

V gene TRBV9 combines with J gene TRBJ2-7; 9 bases fit TRBD1. With 0 bases clipped from V and 6 bases from J, the junction kept 4 bases outside the gene matches. The CDR3 has 14 amino acids. The V gene's germline CDR1 is SGDLS and CDR2 YYNGEE. CDR3 bases: TGTGCCAGCAGCGTAGGGACAGGGGAGGCCGAGCAGTACTTC. Its translation is CASSVGTGEAEQYF. The complete variable domain, with remaining parts taken from reference TRBV9 and TRBJ2-7, reads DSGVTQTPKHLITATGQRVTLRCSPRSGDLSVYWYQQSLDQGLQFLIQYYNGEERAKGNILERFSAQQFPDLHSELNLSSLELGDSALYFCASSVGTGEAEQYFGPGTRLTVT.

The rearrangement links TRBV27 to TRBJ1-6, with a tentative D call TRBD1 (5 bases). The germline CDR1 and CDR2 sequences are MNHEY and SMNVEV (reference sequence). The germline V and J ends were trimmed by 0 bases and 8 bases, with 5 bases remaining between them. The length of the CDR3 is 13 residues. The CDR3 coding sequence is TGTGCCAGCAGTTTATCAGGGGATTCACCCCTCCACTTT. Translated: CASSLSGDSPLHF.

The chain has TRBV28 and TRBJ1-5; TRBD1 matches 9 bases. Germline V lookup: CDR1 MDHEN, CDR2 SYDVKM. This CDR3 region has 15 residues. V lost 5 bases to trimming and J lost 5 bases; unmatched junction nucleotides: 7. CDR3 protein: CASSLGQGRDQPQHF. The CDR3 DNA is TGTGCCAGCAGTCTCGGACAGGGGCGCGATCAGCCCCAGCATTTT.

V gene TRBV6-5 combines with J gene TRBJ2-7; no firm D call. Germline CDR1 MNHEY, CDR2 SVGAGI. The germline V and J ends were trimmed by 6 bases and 2 bases, with 11 bases remaining between them. This CDR3 has 13 amino acids. The CDR3 nucleotides read TGTGCCAGCAGGAATACAGCTGCCTACGAGCAGTACTTC. It specifies CASRNTAAYEQYF.

The chain carries TRBV7-8 and TRBJ2-2; 10 nucleotides match TRBD2. CDR1 and CDR2 (germline): SGHVS, FQNEAQ. The CDR3 is made up of 16 amino acids. The junction had 4 bases not matched to a gene; V was cut back by 4 bases and J by 2 bases. CDR3 protein: CASSWTSGTNTGELFF. The DNA for the CDR3 is TGTGCCAGCAGCTGGACTAGCGGAACAAACACCGGGGAGCTGTTTTTT.

The chain carries TRBV6-5 and TRBJ2-4, with TRBD1 matching 7 bases. This CDR3 spans 15 amino acids. Germline CDR1 MNHEY, CDR2 SVGAGI. V shed 5 bases, J shed 7 bases, and the junction held 11 bases outside the gene matches. DNA for the CDR3: TGTGCCAGCAGTCCCCTGACAGGGATGACCAACATTCAGTACTTC. This codes for CASSPLTGMTNIQYF.

The chain has TRBV28 and TRBJ2-5; D unresolved. The CDR3 length is 11 residues. CDR1 and CDR2 (germline): MDHEN, SYDVKM. The V end lost 6 bases, the J end lost 2 bases, and 4 bases lay between the germline ends. The CDR3 sequence is CASSPQETQYF. DNA of the CDR3: TGTGCCAGCAGCCCACAAGAGACCCAGTACTTC. The full variable domain, its missing parts supplied by reference TRBV28 and TRBJ2-5, is DVKVTQSSRYLVKRTGEKVFLECVQDMDHENMFWYRQDPGLGLRLIYFSYDVKMKEKGDIPEGYSVSREKKERFSLILESASTNQTSMYLCASSPQETQYFGPGTRLLVL.

The V call is TRBV4-3, the J call TRBJ1-4; perhaps TRBD1 as D (6 bases). This CDR3 has 15 residues. V was cut by 6 bases and J by 10 bases, with 21 bases left in between. Germline CDR1 is LGHNA and CDR2 is YSLEER. CDR3 loop: CASRSPDREGGKLFF. CDR3 in DNA: TGCGCCAGCAGATCCCCGGACAGAGAAGGAGGAAAACTGTTTTTT.

The chain is built from TRBV28 and TRBJ2-5, with D possibly TRBD2 on 5 matching bases. Trimming took 3 bases from V and 3 from J, leaving 8 bases between them. The CDR3 runs 13 residues. Germline V CDR1 and CDR2: MDHEN, SYDVKM. CDR3 protein: CASSFTGKETQYF. The CDR3 DNA reads TGTGCCAGCAGTTTCACGGGAAAAGAGACCCAGTACTTC.

The chain employs TRBV6-5 and TRBJ1-1, with a tentative D call TRBD1 (6 bases). The CDR3 totals 13 residues. Germline assignment: CDR1 MNHEY and CDR2 SVGAGI. The germline V and J ends were trimmed by 2 bases and 4 bases, with 8 bases remaining between them. The chain's CDR3 is CASSYGQLTEAFF. As DNA, the CDR3 is TGTGCCAGCAGTTACGGACAGCTCACTGAAGCTTTCTTT.

This clone was counted a few times. V and J are TRBV10-3 and TRBJ2-7; TRBD2 matches 8 bases. V was clipped by 8 bases and J by 6 bases; unmatched bases: 9. The length of the CDR3 is 13 residues. CDR1 is ENHRY, CDR2 SYGVKD, per germline. CDR3 sequence: CAIGSGGRSEQYV. The CDR3 coding sequence is TGTGCCATCGGCTCGGGGGGGAGGAGCGAGCAGTACGTC.

The V call is TRBV5-6, the J call TRBJ2-5; 10 bases line up with TRBD1. Germline V gene data show CDR1 as SGHDT and CDR2 as YYEEEE. The CDR3 extends over 18 amino acids. Trimming cost V 0 bases and J 5 bases; bases outside gene matches: 13. In nucleotides, the CDR3 is TGTGCCAGCAGCTTGGGAGACAGGGGGCGAGAAGAGGCGGAGACCCAGTACTTC. Translation gives CASSLGDRGREEAETQYF.

This chain joins TRBV6-5 and TRBJ2-5; D is possibly TRBD2 (6 bases). This CDR3 has 15 residues. The V and J ends lost 2 bases and 1 base respectively, with 11 bases between them. Germline V CDR1 and CDR2: MNHEY, SVGAGI. The CDR3 sequence is CASSYAGLIQETQYF. As DNA, the CDR3 is TGTGCCAGCAGTTACGCGGGGCTAATCCAAGAGACCCAGTACTTC.

The chain has TRBV27 and TRBJ1-1, with TRBD1 identical over 9 bases. The CDR3 is 12 amino acids. CDR1 is MNHEY and CDR2 is SMNVEV in the germline V gene (reference sequence). The ends lost 6 bases at V and 8 bases at J; junction bases unmatched: 4. The CDR3, as DNA: TGTGCCAGCAGGAATACAGGGGGCGAAGCTTTCTTT. Translating gives CASRNTGGEAFF.

The chain has TRBV10-1 and TRBJ2-3, with D possibly matching TRBD1 (6 bases). Trimming took off 3 bases at V and 3 bases at J, with 13 bases between the two ends. This CDR3 contains 15 residues. The germline V gene encodes CDR1 WNHNN and CDR2 SYGVQD (reference sequence). The CDR3 loop reads CASSDVGTKTDTQYF. The CDR3 region has the DNA TGCGCCAGCAGTGACGTCGGGACAAAAACAGATACGCAGTATTTT.

The chain uses TRBV27 and TRBJ1-1, with a tentative D call TRBD1 (5 bases). V gave up 6 bases and J gave up 2 bases, with 16 bases separating them. The CDR3 is 15 amino acids. Germline assignment: CDR1 MNHEY and CDR2 SMNVEV (reference sequence). CDR3 amino acids: CASSLSPQGNTEAFF. The DNA of the CDR3 is TGTGCCAGCAGCCTGAGTCCCCAGGGCAACACTGAAGCTTTCTTT.